Following are 29 T cell receptor beta chains from one sample sequenced in a study of T cells in Graves' hyperthyroidism and ophthalmopathy. Using RNA transcripts as the source, TCR beta CDR3 regions were amplified. First-round RT-PCR of the TCR CDR3 relied on the HTBI primer set. TCRdb recomputed calls from the multiplex PCR reads with MiXCR, one row per CDR3 protein. Of roughly 380,000 distinct CDR3 sequences in the sample, roughly 14% were seen once. Sample: blood. The receptors were sampled from a man aged 25-45 years with Graves' hyperthyroidism that later progressed to Graves' ophthalmopathy.

This clonotype was seen many times. This chain links TRBV5-6 with TRBJ2-5; 9 nucleotides agree with TRBD1. CDR1 and CDR2 (germline): SGHDT, YYEEEE. This CDR3 has 14 residues. Trimming at V came to 5 bases and at J to 4 bases, leaving 6 bases not matched to a gene. The chain's CDR3 is CASRRQGEGETQYF. The CDR3 nucleotides are TGTGCCAGCAGGAGACAGGGGGAGGGAGAGACCCAGTACTTC.

The rearrangement uses TRBV27 and TRBJ2-5; 13 bases map to TRBD2. The length of the CDR3 is 15 residues. With V trimmed by 4 bases and J by 3 bases, 2 bases remained unmatched. CDR1 and CDR2 (germline): MNHEY, SMNVEV (reference sequence). In DNA, the CDR3 is TGTGCCAGCAGTTCGGGGACTAGCGGGGAAGAGACCCAGTACTTC. Translated, it gives CASSSGTSGEETQYF.

As concerns this clonotype: A much larger clone differs from this one at a single base, so this may be a read error. This CDR3 is CASSRDKGNNEQFF. The CDR3, as DNA: TGTGCCAGCAGTAGGGACAAGGGAAACAATGAGCAGTTCTTC. The chain combines TRBV6-1 with TRBJ2-1, with D perhaps matching TRBD1 (6 bases). The CDR3 totals 14 residues. Germline CDR1 reads MNHNS; CDR2 reads SASEGT. Trimming left V 5 bases short and J 5 bases short, with 13 bases between.

The J gene is TRBJ1-2, the V gene TRBV18; no definite D call. The germline V gene encodes CDR1 KGHSH and CDR2 LQKENI. CDR3 size: 14 residues. Trimming left V 2 bases short and J 6 bases short, with 13 bases between. The CDR3 region is CASSPREGVDGYTF. CDR3 DNA sequence: TGTGCCAGCTCACCAAGGGAGGGAGTGGATGGCTACACCTTC.

The chain is built from TRBV3-1 and TRBJ2-1; 10 bases line up with TRBD2. This CDR3 has 15 residues. Trimming at V came to 1 base and at J to 5 bases, leaving 2 bases not matched to a gene. Germline CDR1 and CDR2: LGHDT and YNNKEL (reference sequence). The CDR3 nucleotides are TGTGCCAGCAGCCAAGGAGCGGGGGGGAACAATGAGCAGTTCTTC. Translating gives CASSQGAGGNNEQFF.

At least ten counts were recorded for this clonotype. The chain uses TRBV3-1 and TRBJ1-5; D ambiguous. CDR1 is LGHDT, CDR2 YNNKEL, per germline (reference sequence). The CDR3 has 17 residues. The V end lost 0 bases, the J end lost 1 base, and 13 bases lay between the germline ends. In nucleotides, the CDR3 is TGTGCCAGCAGCCAAGATAATGTTCTGGGGAGCAATCAGCCCCAGCATTTT. Protein product: CASSQDNVLGSNQPQHF.

A few counts support this clonotype. The chain uses TRBV9 and TRBJ1-3, with D possibly matching TRBD1 (6 bases). The CDR3 is 15 residues long. The germline V gene encodes CDR1 SGDLS and CDR2 YYNGEE. V was pared by 4 bases and J by 3 bases, with 14 bases between. The CDR3 sequence is CASSKRAGVGNTIYF. CDR3 nucleotide sequence: TGTGCCAGCAGCAAACGGGCAGGGGTTGGAAACACCATATATTTT.

This sequence joins TRBV7-3 and TRBJ2-7; D remains unclear. The V end lost 7 bases, the J end lost 0 bases, and 16 bases lay between the germline ends. Germline V gives CDR1 SGHTA, CDR2 FQGTGA. CDR3 length: 15 amino acids. The CDR3: CASTQPPQISYEQYF. As DNA, the CDR3 is TGTGCCAGCACCCAACCTCCACAGATCTCCTACGAGCAGTACTTC.

The V and J genes are TRBV20-1 and TRBJ1-3; 7 bases are a match to TRBD1. Germline CDR1 is DFQATT and CDR2 is SNEGSKA (reference sequence). Germline trimming cut 6 bases from V and 0 bases from J; bases unmatched to any gene: 5. The CDR3 is made up of 14 amino acids. The DNA of the CDR3 is TGCAGTGCCAGAAGGGGGCTCTCTGGAAACACCATATATTTT. Amino acid sequence: CSARRGLSGNTIYF.

V and J are TRBV14 and TRBJ2-3; possible D gene TRBD1, 6 bases. V lost 9 bases and J lost 2, with 9 bases in between. CDR1 is SGHDN, CDR2 FVKESK, per germline. This CDR3 is 12 amino acids long. The CDR3 nucleotides read TGTGCCAGAGGGGGACCCACAGATACGCAGTATTTT. Its translation is CARGGPTDTQYF.

In its sample, this clonotype was seen many times. V gene TRBV7-9 combines with J gene TRBJ2-2; D gene uncertain. Trimming took off 1 base at V and 7 bases at J, with 10 bases between the two ends. There are 14 residues in the CDR3. Germline CDR1 and CDR2: SEHNR and FQNEAQ (reference sequence). In nucleotides, the CDR3 is TGTGCCAGCAGCTTAGGAGCCGTGAGCGGGGAGCTGTTTTTT. This codes for CASSLGAVSGELFF.

This clonotype appeared many times. The J gene is TRBJ2-5, the V gene TRBV27; possibly TRBD1 or TRBD2 for D (5 bases each). The V gene lost 6 bases and the J gene lost 5 bases, with 13 bases spanning the gap. This CDR3 region has 13 residues. Germline V gene sequence: CDR1 MNHEY, CDR2 SMNVEV (reference sequence). CDR3 coding DNA: TGTGCCAGCAGCCCGCTCAGGGAGGAGACCCAGTACTTC. Translated: CASSPLREETQYF.

For this clonotype: A much more abundant neighbour one base away suggests this may be a read error. This chain links TRBV2 with TRBJ2-3; 11 positions match TRBD2. This CDR3 contains 16 residues. V trimming: 6 bases; J trimming: 4 bases; junction bases outside the gene matches: 9. Germline CDR1 reads SNHLY; CDR2 reads FYNNEI. The CDR3 spells CASRKLAGVISDTQYF. CDR3 in DNA: TGTGCCAGCAGAAAACTAGCGGGGGTCATCTCAGATACGCAGTATTTT.

Many counts were recorded for this clonotype. The chain recombines TRBV7-3 with TRBJ1-1; D is uncertain. The CDR3 totals 13 residues. With 2 bases removed from V and 1 base from J, the gap between germline ends came to 5 bases. CDR1 is SGHTA and CDR2 is FQGTGA in the germline V gene. CDR3 residues: CASSLRQNTEAFF. The DNA for the CDR3 is TGTGCCAGCAGCTTACGACAGAACACTGAAGCTTTCTTT.

The chain carries TRBV7-3 and TRBJ2-2; D gene ambiguous. The CDR3 has 13 amino acids. Per germline, CDR1 SGHTA and CDR2 FQGTGA. Trimming pared 5 bases from V and 3 bases from J, leaving 7 bases between. CDR3 amino acids: CASSHSDTGELFF. The CDR3 DNA reads as TGTGCCAGCAGCCACAGCGACACCGGGGAGCTGTTTTTT.

In this sample, this clonotype turned up many times. This chain joins TRBV6-1 and TRBJ1-2; TRBD1 aligns across 8 bases. This CDR3 has 14 residues. Unmatched junction bases numbered 5, after V lost 6 bases and J lost 2 bases. CDR1 and CDR2 (germline): MNHNS, SASEGT. Here the CDR3 reads CASRSGGVNYGYTF. DNA for the CDR3: TGTGCCAGCAGATCAGGGGGCGTAAACTATGGCTACACCTTC.

To note about this clonotype: A much bigger clone sits one base away, suggesting this may be a read error. The CDR3, as DNA: TGTGCCAGCAGCCAAGTAGCTAGCGGGCTTGAGCAGTTCTTC. Its translation is CASSQVASGLEQFF. V is TRBV3-1 and J is TRBJ2-1, with 8 bases matching TRBD2. The ends lost 1 base at V and 9 bases at J; junction bases unmatched: 5. CDR3 size: 14 residues. Per germline, CDR1 LGHDT and CDR2 YNNKEL (reference sequence).

This clonotype turned up a few times. J is TRBJ1-1 and V is TRBV5-5; TRBD1 might be the D (6 bases). The CDR3 is 17 residues long. CDR1 is SGHKS, CDR2 YYEKEE, per germline (reference sequence). Trimming left V 0 bases short and J 4 bases short, with 19 bases between. CDR3 region: CASSLDIRGLGPTEAFF. CDR3 DNA sequence: TGTGCCAGCAGCTTGGACATCAGGGGTTTGGGGCCCACTGAAGCTTTCTTT.

This clonotype appeared many times. This chain links TRBV11-2 with TRBJ2-7; possibly TRBD2 for D (5 bases). Germline V gene lookup returns CDR1 SGHAT and CDR2 FQNNGV. Trimming removed 5 bases from V and 1 base from J, with 9 bases in between. The length of the CDR3 is 13 residues. The CDR3 sequence is CASSTRTSYEQYF. The DNA of the CDR3 is TGTGCCAGCAGCACCCGGACTTCCTACGAGCAGTACTTC.

This clonotype was recorded many times. This chain links TRBV29-1 with TRBJ1-5; no firm D call. Between the trimmed V and J ends, which lost 3 bases and 5 bases, there was a span of 11 bases. Germline lookup yields CDR1 SQVTM and CDR2 ANQGSEA. The CDR3 has 13 residues. The CDR3 spells CSVEEGLDQPQHF. In nucleotides, the CDR3 is TGCAGCGTTGAGGAGGGTCTAGATCAGCCCCAGCATTTT.

This sequence joins TRBV5-6 and TRBJ1-2; D call uncertain. The germline V gene encodes CDR1 SGHDT and CDR2 YYEEEE. Trimming cost V 1 base and J 13 bases, with 11 bases left between them. The CDR3 totals 11 residues. CDR3 DNA sequence: TGTGCCAGCAGCTTGCACAGATCCACCACCTTC. Amino acids: CASSLHRSTTF.

This clonotype was counted a few times. The rearrangement uses TRBV25-1 and TRBJ2-1; D might be TRBD1 (5 bases). The germline V and J ends were trimmed by 4 bases and 7 bases, with 11 bases remaining between them. The CDR3 totals 13 residues. Germline V CDR1 and CDR2: MGHDK, SYGVNS. CDR3 bases: TGTGCCAGCAGTGGGGCAGGGCGGAATGAGCAGTTCTTC. Protein: CASSGAGRNEQFF.

This clonotype was picked up many times. The chain has TRBV2 and TRBJ1-5; D gene ambiguous. Germline V CDR1 and CDR2: SNHLY, FYNNEI. The CDR3 length is 14 residues. Trimming removed 3 bases at V and 0 bases at J, with 6 bases between. CDR3 in amino acids: CASSEAVSNQPQHF. Written as DNA, the CDR3 is TGTGCCAGCAGTGAGGCAGTTAGCAATCAGCCCCAGCATTTT.

This chain joins TRBV4-1 and TRBJ1-5; possibly TRBD1 for D (5 bases). CDR1 and CDR2 from the germline V gene are MGHRA and YSYEKL. The V end lost 9 bases, the J end lost 5 bases, and 14 bases lay between the germline ends. The length of the CDR3 is 13 residues. CDR3 sequence: CARGRGGYQPQHF. DNA for the CDR3: TGCGCCAGGGGGCGTGGGGGATATCAGCCCCAGCATTTT.

This clonotype has just a few counts. This chain joins TRBV5-1 and TRBJ2-7; D call uncertain. Germline V CDR1 and CDR2: SGHRS, YFSETQ. This CDR3 is 13 amino acids long. V was clipped by 6 bases and J by 3 bases, with 13 bases between them. As DNA, the CDR3 is TGCGCCAGCAACCCACCCGGGCGCTACGAGCAGTACTTC. Amino acids: CASNPPGRYEQYF.

This clonotype has only a few counts. The chain has TRBV28 and TRBJ1-5; 7 bases match TRBD1. The trim removed 3 bases at V and 6 bases at J, leaving 8 bases unmatched. CDR1 and CDR2 from the germline V gene are MDHEN and SYDVKM. This CDR3 contains 15 residues. The CDR3 loop is CASSFPQGVIQPQHF. For the CDR3, the DNA is TGTGCCAGCAGTTTCCCCCAGGGGGTAATTCAGCCCCAGCATTTT.

This clonotype was found many times. The CDR3 spells CASSFADRHSGNTIYF. As DNA, the CDR3 is TGTGCCAGCAGCTTCGCCGACAGGCACTCTGGAAACACCATATATTTT. J is TRBJ1-3 and V is TRBV11-3; possibly TRBD1 for D (6 bases). The CDR3 has 16 residues. Per germline, CDR1 SGHNT and CDR2 YENEEA. Trimming shortened V by 3 bases and J by 0 bases, and 12 bases separated the two germline ends.

The chain links TRBV5-6 to TRBJ1-6; 7 positions match TRBD1. The CDR3 extends over 15 amino acids. Trimming removed 3 bases from V and 9 bases from J; junction bases left unmatched: 9. Germline V gene sequence: CDR1 SGHDT, CDR2 YYEEEE. The CDR3 region is CASSWGDRLVSPLHF. As DNA, the CDR3 is TGTGCCAGCAGCTGGGGGGACAGACTGGTTTCACCCCTCCACTTT.

This clonotype was seen many times. The chain combines TRBV5-1 with TRBJ1-1; D is undetermined. Germline assignment: CDR1 SGHRS and CDR2 YFSETQ. This CDR3 has 15 amino acids. V shed 2 bases and J shed 4 bases, with 15 bases lying between them. The DNA of the CDR3 is TGCGCCAGCAGCTTCTCTTTAGGCAGTTCCACTGAAGCTTTCTTT. Translating gives CASSFSLGSSTEAFF.